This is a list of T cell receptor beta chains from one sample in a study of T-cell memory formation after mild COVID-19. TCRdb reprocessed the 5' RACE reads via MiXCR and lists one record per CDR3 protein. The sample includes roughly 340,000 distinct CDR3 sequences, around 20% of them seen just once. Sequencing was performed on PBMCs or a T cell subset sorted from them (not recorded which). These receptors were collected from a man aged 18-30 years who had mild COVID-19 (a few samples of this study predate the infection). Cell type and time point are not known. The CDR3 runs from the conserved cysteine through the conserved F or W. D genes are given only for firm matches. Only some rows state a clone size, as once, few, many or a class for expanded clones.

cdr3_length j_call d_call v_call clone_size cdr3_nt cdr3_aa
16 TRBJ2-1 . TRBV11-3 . TGTGCCAGCAGCCAGGAAGGGACACCCCCTACGGATGAGCAGTTCTTC CASSQEGTPPTDEQFF
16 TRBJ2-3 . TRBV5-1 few TGCGCCAGCAGCTTGGGCCAGGGGAGTGGCACAGATACGCAGTATTTT CASSLGQGSGTDTQYF
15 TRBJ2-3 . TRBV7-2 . TGTGCCAGCAGACCTCTCGGGGTGAGCACAGATACGCAGTATTTT CASRPLGVSTDTQYF
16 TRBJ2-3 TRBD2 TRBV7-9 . TGTGCCAGCAGCGGAGCGGGGGGGCCCGGCACAGATACGCAGTATTTT CASSGAGGPGTDTQYF
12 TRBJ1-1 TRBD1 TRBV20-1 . TGCAGTGCCACGGACAGGGGAGCTGAAGCTTTCTTT CSATDRGAEAFF
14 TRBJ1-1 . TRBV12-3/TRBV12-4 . TGTGCCAGCAGTGAGAGGGTTTCGTACACTGAAGCTTTCTTT CASSERVSYTEAFF
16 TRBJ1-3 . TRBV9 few TGTGCCAGCAGCGTCCTCGGACGAGGGGCTGGAAACACCATATATTTT CASSVLGRGAGNTIYF
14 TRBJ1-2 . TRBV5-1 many TGCGCCAGCAGCGTAGGATCCAGGGGTGGCGGCTACACCTTC CASSVGSRGGGYTF
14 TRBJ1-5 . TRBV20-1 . TGCAGTGCTAGAGGTGCTTTGGGCAATCAGCCCCAGCATTTT CSARGALGNQPQHF
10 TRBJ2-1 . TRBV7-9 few TGTGCCAGCAGTTTACGGGAGCAGTTCTTC CASSLREQFF
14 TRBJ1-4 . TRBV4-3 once TGCGCCAGCAGCCAATCTAGTACTAATGAAAAACTGTTTTTT CASSQSSTNEKLFF
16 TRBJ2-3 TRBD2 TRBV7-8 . TGTGCCAGCAGCGTACCGGGACTAGCGAGCACAGATACGCAGTATTTT CASSVPGLASTDTQYF
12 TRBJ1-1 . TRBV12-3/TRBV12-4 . TGTGCCAGCAGTTCCGGGAGAACTGAAGCTTTCTTT CASSSGRTEAFF
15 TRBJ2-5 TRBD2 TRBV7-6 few TGTGCCAGCAGCTTAGGGGCTAGCGGGGGGGAGACCCAGTACTTC CASSLGASGGETQYF
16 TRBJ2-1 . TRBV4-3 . TGCGCCAGCAGCCAAGATATGGCAGGGGCCTGGCATGAGCAGTTCTTC CASSQDMAGAWHEQFF
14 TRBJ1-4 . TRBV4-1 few TGCGCCAGCAGCCCGGCACACCAGAATGAAAAACTGTTTTTT CASSPAHQNEKLFF
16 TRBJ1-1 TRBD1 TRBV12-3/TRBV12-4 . TGTGCCAGCAGTCTCGGTTCAGGGGGGTTGAACACTGAAGCTTTCTTT CASSLGSGGLNTEAFF
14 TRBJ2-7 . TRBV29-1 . TGCAGCGTTGGGGGGGGCAGGGGAGCCTACGAGCAGTACTTC CSVGGGRGAYEQYF